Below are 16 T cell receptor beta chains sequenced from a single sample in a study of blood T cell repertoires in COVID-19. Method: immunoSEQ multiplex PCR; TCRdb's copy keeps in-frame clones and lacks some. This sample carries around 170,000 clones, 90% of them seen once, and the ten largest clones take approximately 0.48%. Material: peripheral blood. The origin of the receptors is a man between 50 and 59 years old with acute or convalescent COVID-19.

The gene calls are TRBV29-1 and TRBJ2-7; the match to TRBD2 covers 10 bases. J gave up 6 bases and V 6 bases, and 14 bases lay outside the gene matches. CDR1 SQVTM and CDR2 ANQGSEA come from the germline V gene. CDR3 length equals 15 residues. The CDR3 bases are TGCAGCGTCGGGGGGTTTACTAGCGGGATGTCCGAGCAGTACTTC. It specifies CSVGGFTSGMSEQYF.

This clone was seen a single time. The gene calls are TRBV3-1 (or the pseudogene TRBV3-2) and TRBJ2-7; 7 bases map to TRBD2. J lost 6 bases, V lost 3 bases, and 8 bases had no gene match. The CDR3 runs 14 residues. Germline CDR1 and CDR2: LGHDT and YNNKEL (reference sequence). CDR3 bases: TGTGCCAGCAGCCATGCCATGCCGGGGGGCGAGCAGTACTTC. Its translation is CASSHAMPGGEQYF.

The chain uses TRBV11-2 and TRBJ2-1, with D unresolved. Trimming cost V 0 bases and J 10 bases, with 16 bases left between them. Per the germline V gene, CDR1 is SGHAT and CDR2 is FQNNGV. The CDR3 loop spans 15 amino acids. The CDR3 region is CASSLDRPVSLEQFF. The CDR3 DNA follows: TGTGCCAGCAGCTTAGATCGCCCAGTCTCGTTGGAGCAGTTCTTC.

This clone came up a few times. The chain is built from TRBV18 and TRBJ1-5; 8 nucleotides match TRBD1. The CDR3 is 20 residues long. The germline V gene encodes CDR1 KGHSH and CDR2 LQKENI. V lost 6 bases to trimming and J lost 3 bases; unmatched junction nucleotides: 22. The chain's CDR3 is CASSPSSRSRGRNNNQPQHF. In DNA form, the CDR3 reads TGTGCCAGCTCCCCTAGCAGCAGAAGCAGGGGGCGGAATAACAATCAGCCCCAGCATTTT.

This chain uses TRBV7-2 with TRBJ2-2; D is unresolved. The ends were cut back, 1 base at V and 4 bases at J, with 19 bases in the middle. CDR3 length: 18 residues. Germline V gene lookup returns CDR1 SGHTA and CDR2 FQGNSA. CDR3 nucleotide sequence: TGTGCCAGCAGCTTAGTAGGTTCCGTCGACACCCTCACCGGGGAGCTGTTTTTT. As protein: CASSLVGSVDTLTGELFF.

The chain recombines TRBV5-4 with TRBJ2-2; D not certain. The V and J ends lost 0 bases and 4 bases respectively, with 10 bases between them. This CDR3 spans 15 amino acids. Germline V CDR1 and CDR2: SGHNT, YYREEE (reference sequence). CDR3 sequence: CASSLDPGGTGELFF. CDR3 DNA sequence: TGTGCCAGCAGCTTGGATCCAGGTGGCACCGGGGAGCTGTTTTTT. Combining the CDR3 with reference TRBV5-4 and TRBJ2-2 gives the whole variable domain ETGVTQSPTHLIKTRGQQVTLRCSSQSGHNTVSWYQQALGQGPQFIFQYYREEENGRGNFPPRFSGLQFPNYSSELNVNALELDDSALYLCASSLDPGGTGELFFGEGSRLTVL.

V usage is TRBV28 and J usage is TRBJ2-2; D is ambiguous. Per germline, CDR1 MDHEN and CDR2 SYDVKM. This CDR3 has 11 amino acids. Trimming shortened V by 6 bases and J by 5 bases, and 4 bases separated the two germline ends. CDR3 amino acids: CASRETGELFF. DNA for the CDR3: TGTGCCAGCAGGGAGACCGGGGAGCTGTTTTTT.

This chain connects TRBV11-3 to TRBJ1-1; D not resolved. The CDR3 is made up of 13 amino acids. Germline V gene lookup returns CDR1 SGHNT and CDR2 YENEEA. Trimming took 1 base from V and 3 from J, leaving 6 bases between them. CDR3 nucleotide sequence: TGTGCCAGCAGCTTAGTCGGGGACACTGAAGCTTTCTTT. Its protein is CASSLVGDTEAFF. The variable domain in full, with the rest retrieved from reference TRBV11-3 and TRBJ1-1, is EAGVVQSPRYKIIEKKQPVAFWCNPISGHNTLYWYLQNLGQGPELLIRYENEEAVDDSQLPKDRFSAERLKGVDSTLKIQPAELGDSAVYLCASSLVGDTEAFFGQGTRLTVV.

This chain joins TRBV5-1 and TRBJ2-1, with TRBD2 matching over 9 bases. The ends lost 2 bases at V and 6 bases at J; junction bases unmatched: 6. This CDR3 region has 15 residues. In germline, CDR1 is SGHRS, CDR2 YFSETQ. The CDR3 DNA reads TGCGCCAGCAGCTTAGGGAGCGGGAGGTCCAATGAGCAGTTCTTC. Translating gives CASSLGSGRSNEQFF. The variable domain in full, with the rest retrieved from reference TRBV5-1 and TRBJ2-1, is KAGVTQTPRYLIKTRGQQVTLSCSPISGHRSVSWYQQTPGQGLQFLFEYFSETQRNKGNFPGRFSGRQFSNSRSEMNVSTLELGDSALYLCASSLGSGRSNEQFFGPGTRLTVL.

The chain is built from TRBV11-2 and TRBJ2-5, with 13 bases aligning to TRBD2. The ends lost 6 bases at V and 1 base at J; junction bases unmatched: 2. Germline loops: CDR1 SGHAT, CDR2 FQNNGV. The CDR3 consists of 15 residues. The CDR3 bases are TGTGCCAGCAGTAGACTAGCGGGGGGCCAAGAGACCCAGTACTTC. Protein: CASSRLAGGQETQYF.

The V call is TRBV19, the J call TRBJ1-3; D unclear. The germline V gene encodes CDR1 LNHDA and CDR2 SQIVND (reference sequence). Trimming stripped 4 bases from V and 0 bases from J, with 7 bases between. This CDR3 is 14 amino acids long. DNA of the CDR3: TGTGCCAGTAGTAGGGCATACTCTGGAAACACCATATATTTT. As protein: CASSRAYSGNTIYF.

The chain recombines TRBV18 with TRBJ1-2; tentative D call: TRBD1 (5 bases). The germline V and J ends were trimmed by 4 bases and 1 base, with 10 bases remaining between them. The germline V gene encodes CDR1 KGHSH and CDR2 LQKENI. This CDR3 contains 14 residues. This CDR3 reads CASSQNGGNYGYTF. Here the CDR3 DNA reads TGTGCCAGCTCACAAAACGGGGGTAACTATGGCTACACCTTC.

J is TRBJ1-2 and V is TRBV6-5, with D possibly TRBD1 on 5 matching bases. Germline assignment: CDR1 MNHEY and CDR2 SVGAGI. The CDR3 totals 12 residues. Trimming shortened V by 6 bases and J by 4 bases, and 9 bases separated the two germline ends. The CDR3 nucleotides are TGTGCCAGCAGCCAGGGTCCCTATGGCTACACCTTC. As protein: CASSQGPYGYTF.

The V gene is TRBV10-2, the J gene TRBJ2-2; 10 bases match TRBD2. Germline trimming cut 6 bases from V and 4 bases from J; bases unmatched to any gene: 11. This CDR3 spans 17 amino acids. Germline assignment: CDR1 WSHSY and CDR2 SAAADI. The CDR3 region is CASSGLAGVWSTGELFF. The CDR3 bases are TGCGCCAGCAGCGGGCTAGCGGGAGTATGGAGCACCGGGGAGCTGTTTTTT.

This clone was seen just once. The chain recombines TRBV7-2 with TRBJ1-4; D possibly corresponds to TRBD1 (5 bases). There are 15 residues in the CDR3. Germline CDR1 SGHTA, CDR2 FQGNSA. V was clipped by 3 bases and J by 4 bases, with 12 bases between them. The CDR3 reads CASSFLLGGNEKLFF. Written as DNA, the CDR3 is TGTGCCAGCAGCTTTCTCCTGGGGGGTAATGAAAAACTGTTTTTT.

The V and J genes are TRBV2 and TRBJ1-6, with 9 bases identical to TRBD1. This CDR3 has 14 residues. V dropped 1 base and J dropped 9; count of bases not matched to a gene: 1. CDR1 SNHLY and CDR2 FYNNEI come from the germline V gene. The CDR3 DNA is TGTGCCAGCAGTGAAGAACAGGGGGCTTCACCCCTCCACTTT. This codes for CASSEEQGASPLHF.